Shown below are 28 T cell receptor beta chains from a single sample sequenced in a study of T cells after yellow fever vaccination. Using its own MiXCR run on the 5' RACE reads, TCRdb lists one record per CDR3 protein. The table has 350,000 to 450,000 distinct CDR3 sequences, about 17% seen once. Here the sequenced sample was PBMCs, taken before the yellow fever booster vaccination. The receptors originated from a man in his late teens or twenties who received the YFV17D yellow fever vaccine.

CDR3 in amino acids: CASSLSGVIAGPGGELFF. In DNA, the CDR3 is TGTGCCAGCAGCTTAAGCGGAGTCATAGCGGGGCCGGGGGGGGAGCTGTTTTTT. This chain joins TRBV7-2 and TRBJ2-2; 8 bases are a match to TRBD2. CDR3 length: 18 residues. V lost 2 bases and J lost 8; bases outside the gene matches: 16. Germline assignment: CDR1 SGHTA and CDR2 FQGNSA.

This chain uses TRBV12-3 or TRBV12-4 with TRBJ1-2; a possible D gene is TRBD1 (6 bases). V lost 7 bases, J lost 7 bases, and 19 bases lay in between. This CDR3 contains 14 residues. The CDR3 DNA sequence: TGTGCCAGCACTTCAGGGGCTTATTTCGGTGGCTACACCTTC. Its protein product is CASTSGAYFGGYTF.

This clonotype turned up a few times. This chain links TRBV5-5 with TRBJ2-1; a weak D match, TRBD1 (6 bases). V lost 5 bases and J lost 15, with 21 bases in between. The CDR3 is made up of 13 amino acids. Germline values: CDR1 SGHKS, CDR2 YYEKEE (reference sequence). CDR3 residues: CASRLARGFIVFF. CDR3 DNA: TGTGCCAGCAGACTTGCGAGGGGGTTCATCGTGTTCTTC.

This clonotype was observed many times. The V and J genes are TRBV7-2 and TRBJ2-1; 11 nucleotides match TRBD1. Germline V gene lookup returns CDR1 SGHTA and CDR2 FQGNSA. Trimming took 5 bases from V and 10 from J; bases not matched to a gene: 4. The CDR3 has 13 amino acids. CDR3 region: CASSGGTGGEQFF. Here the CDR3 DNA reads TGTGCCAGCAGCGGGGGGACAGGGGGGGAGCAGTTCTTC. Full variable domain (missing parts from reference TRBV7-2 and TRBJ2-1): GAGVSQSPSNKVTEKGKDVELRCDPISGHTALYWYRQSLGQGLEFLIYFQGNSAPDKSGLPSDRFSAERTGGSVSTLTIQRTQQEDSAVYLCASSGGTGGEQFFGPGTRLTVL.

In its sample, this clonotype was seen a few times. The chain links TRBV29-1 to TRBJ1-1; D call uncertain. Per the germline V gene, CDR1 is SQVTM and CDR2 is ANQGSEA. The CDR3 is 10 residues long. Trimming stripped 6 bases from V and 12 bases from J, with 14 bases between. The CDR3 nucleotides read TGCAGCGTCTTCGAGGCAGAGACTTTCTTT. Residues: CSVFEAETFF.

The rearrangement links TRBV5-1 to TRBJ2-1; the match to TRBD1 covers 7 bases. The CDR3 spans 14 residues. Unmatched junction bases numbered 6, after V lost 3 bases and J lost 6 bases. Germline CDR1 reads SGHRS; CDR2 reads YFSETQ. The CDR3 region has the DNA TGCGCCAGCAGCTCCGGACAGGAGACCAATGAGCAGTTCTTC. Translating it yields CASSSGQETNEQFF.

V and J are TRBV12-2 and TRBJ1-5; TRBD1, the D gene given by the table, was not confirmed from the DNA. TRBV12-2 is a pseudogene segment. The CDR3 has 18 amino acids. Here the CDR3 reads CASRLAGRGPYSNQPQHF. As DNA, the CDR3 is TGTGCAAGTCGCTTAGCAGGGCGTGGCCCCTATAGCAATCAGCCCCAGCATTTT.

This sequence joins TRBV20-1 and TRBJ1-4, with TRBD1 as a possible D gene (6 bases). The ends were cut back, 2 bases at V and 7 bases at J, with 14 bases in the middle. The CDR3 extends over 14 amino acids. From germline, CDR1 is DFQATT and CDR2 SNEGSKA (reference sequence). The CDR3 bases are TGCAGTGCTAGATCGGCAGGGGCAGGTGAAAAACTGTTTTTT. Its translation is CSARSAGAGEKLFF.

For the CDR3, the DNA is TGTGCCAGCAGTCCCGGTCGGTGGGAGGTATCGACCCAGTACTTC. Translating it yields CASSPGRWEVSTQYF. This chain connects TRBV28 to TRBJ2-5; D might be TRBD2 (6 bases). The V and J ends lost 5 bases and 7 bases respectively, with 20 bases between them. This CDR3 is built from 15 residues. CDR1 and CDR2 (germline): MDHEN, SYDVKM.

This clonotype was picked up a small number of times. The chain links TRBV5-1 to TRBJ2-7; 9 positions match TRBD2. The junction had 5 bases not matched to a gene; V was cut back by 1 base and J by 0 bases. The germline V gene has CDR1 SGHRS and CDR2 YFSETQ. The CDR3 loop spans 16 amino acids. The CDR3 DNA reads as TGCGCCAGCAGCTTGACTAGCGGGTCGAGCTCCTACGAGCAGTACTTC. This codes for CASSLTSGSSSYEQYF.

This chain uses TRBV6-6 with TRBJ2-1, with 8 bases aligning to TRBD1. The CDR3 spans 16 residues. Germline CDR1 MNHNY, CDR2 SVGAGI (reference sequence). V was pared by 5 bases and J by 3 bases, with 9 bases of the junction left unmatched. CDR3 protein: CASSTSRDRHYNEQFF. CDR3 bases: TGTGCCAGCAGTACTTCCCGGGACAGGCACTACAATGAGCAGTTCTTC.

This clonotype was found many times. V usage is TRBV20-1 and J usage is TRBJ1-1; D ambiguous. V was shortened by 1 base and J by 1 base, with 13 bases between the two germline ends. CDR3 length: 15 amino acids. Germline V lookup: CDR1 DFQATT, CDR2 SNEGSKA (reference sequence). CDR3 amino acids: CSARVAGRTNTEAFF. The DNA of the CDR3 is TGCAGTGCTAGAGTCGCCGGCAGGACGAACACTGAAGCTTTCTTT.

This clonotype was counted once. The CDR3 sequence: CASSLTPPTEAFF. The CDR3 DNA is TGTGCCAGCAGTCTCACCCCCCCCACTGAAGCTTTCTTT. The J gene is TRBJ1-1, the V gene TRBV27; unclear D gene. Trimming cost V 5 bases and J 4 bases, with 11 bases left between them. This CDR3 is built from 13 residues. Germline V gene lookup returns CDR1 MNHEY and CDR2 SMNVEV (reference sequence).

The chain is built from TRBV7-2 and TRBJ2-5, with 8 nucleotides matching TRBD1. This CDR3 contains 13 residues. The germline CDR1 and CDR2 sequences are SGHTA and FQGNSA. The J segment lost 9 bases and the V segment lost 3 bases, leaving 6 bases of the junction unmatched. DNA of the CDR3: TGTGCCAGCAGCTTCTCAGGGGGCTATCCCCAGTACTTC. Its translation is CASSFSGGYPQYF.

The genes are TRBV5-6 and TRBJ2-5, with 9 positions matching TRBD1. CDR1 SGHDT and CDR2 YYEEEE come from the germline V gene. V was clipped by 4 bases and J by 6 bases; unmatched bases: 7. CDR3 length: 14 amino acids. The CDR3: CASSDTTGGKTQYF. DNA of the CDR3: TGTGCCAGCAGCGATACGACAGGGGGAAAGACCCAGTACTTC.

This clonotype showed up just a few times. This chain links TRBV19 with TRBJ2-7, with 8 bases aligning to TRBD1. This CDR3 is built from 15 residues. The V segment lost 5 bases and the J segment 2 bases; nucleotides outside the gene matches: 8. In germline, CDR1 is LNHDA, CDR2 SQIVND (reference sequence). The CDR3 coding sequence is TGTGCCAGTAGTTTGGGGACAGGAGTTACCTACGAGCAGTACTTC. It is translated as CASSLGTGVTYEQYF. The full variable domain, with the rest looked up from reference TRBV19 and TRBJ2-7, is DGGITQSPKYLFRKEGQNVTLSCEQNLNHDAMYWYRQDPGQGLRLIYYSQIVNDFQKGDIAEGYSVSREKKESFPLTVTSAQKNPTAFYLCASSLGTGVTYEQYFGPGTRLTVT.

This clonotype showed up just a few times. The gene calls are TRBV24-1 and TRBJ2-1; 10 bases match TRBD2. Unmatched junction bases numbered 6, after V lost 6 bases and J lost 8 bases. The V gene's germline CDR1 is KGHDR and CDR2 SFDVKD. The CDR3 contains 14 residues. The CDR3 DNA sequence: TGTGCCACCAGTAACAGGGGGACTAGCGATGAGCAGTTCTTC. Translating it yields CATSNRGTSDEQFF.

The table lists this clonotype with a few counts. The chain uses TRBV29-1 and TRBJ1-4; 7 bases align to TRBD1. This CDR3 comprises 14 residues. Germline trimming cut 7 bases from V and 4 bases from J; bases unmatched to any gene: 9. Germline values: CDR1 SQVTM, CDR2 ANQGSEA. Written as DNA, the CDR3 is TGCAGCGCCGCCGGGACAGAATTTAATGAAAAACTGTTTTTT. The encoded protein is CSAAGTEFNEKLFF.

This chain joins TRBV7-2 and TRBJ2-5; D gene unclear. Germline CDR1 and CDR2: SGHTA and FQGNSA. The CDR3 spans 14 residues. The V gene lost 1 base and the J gene lost 5 bases, with 11 bases spanning the gap. CDR3 sequence: CASSLGQRPETQYF. DNA for the CDR3: TGTGCCAGCAGCTTAGGACAACGGCCGGAGACCCAGTACTTC.

This chain joins TRBV5-1 and TRBJ2-5; D ambiguous. V was clipped by 4 bases and J by 5 bases, with 15 bases between them. Looked up from germline, CDR1 is SGHRS and CDR2 is YFSETQ. This CDR3 contains 14 residues. DNA for the CDR3: TGCGCCAGCAGCCCGGAAGTGGGGTGGGAGACCCAGTACTTC. Protein product: CASSPEVGWETQYF.

The table lists this clonotype with a few counts. The J gene is TRBJ1-5, the V gene TRBV6-2 or TRBV6-3, with D unclear. V lost 7 bases and J lost 11, with 24 bases in between. Germline V CDR1 and CDR2: MNHEY, SVGEGT. The CDR3 is made up of 15 amino acids. CDR3 residues: CASTTGVRDRRAQHF. DNA of the CDR3: TGTGCCAGCACCACCGGGGTGAGGGATAGGAGGGCCCAGCATTTT.

This sequence joins TRBV7-9 and TRBJ1-5, with 9 bases identical to TRBD1. Germline CDR1 SEHNR, CDR2 FQNEAQ (reference sequence). The J segment lost 4 bases and the V segment lost 5 bases, leaving 3 bases of the junction unmatched. This CDR3 region has 14 residues. DNA of the CDR3: TGTGCCAGCAGCCGGACAGGGGAGAATCAGCCCCAGCATTTT. This translates into CASSRTGENQPQHF.

V usage is TRBV23-1 and J usage is TRBJ1-1, with D perhaps matching TRBD1 (6 bases). TRBV23-1 is an open reading frame whose function is uncertain. Trimming cost V 1 base and J 6 bases, with 21 bases left between them. The CDR3 spans 17 residues. CDR3: CASSQWDIRGWGPEAFF. CDR3 DNA sequence: TGCGCCAGCAGTCAATGGGACATCCGAGGATGGGGTCCTGAAGCTTTCTTT.

The chain has TRBV6-6 and TRBJ2-3; 13 nucleotides match TRBD2. Per germline, CDR1 MNHNY and CDR2 SVGAGI (reference sequence). This CDR3 is built from 16 residues. With V trimmed by 5 bases and J by 5 bases, 7 bases remained unmatched. The CDR3 region is CASSGTSGGAGDTQYF. DNA of the CDR3: TGTGCCAGCAGTGGTACTAGCGGGGGGGCTGGAGATACGCAGTATTTT.

The chain uses TRBV10-2 and TRBJ2-1; 13 positions agree with TRBD2. From germline, CDR1 is WSHSY and CDR2 SAAADI. V lost 8 bases to trimming and J lost 8 bases; unmatched junction nucleotides: 9. The length of the CDR3 is 15 residues. The CDR3 coding sequence is TGCGCCAGCGCTACCGGGACTAGCGGGGTCTATGAGCAGTTCTTC. It translates to CASATGTSGVYEQFF.

This clonotype was counted at least ten times. This chain connects TRBV6-5 to TRBJ2-2; no definite D call. CDR3 length: 15 residues. Trimming shortened V by 3 bases and J by 4 bases, and 12 bases separated the two germline ends. The germline V gene has CDR1 MNHEY and CDR2 SVGAGI. The CDR3 sequence: CASSYAYRITGELFF. For the CDR3, the DNA is TGTGCCAGCAGTTATGCTTATAGGATCACCGGGGAGCTGTTTTTT.

This chain joins TRBV29-1 and TRBJ2-1; 9 nucleotides agree with TRBD2. The CDR3 is made up of 15 amino acids. V shed 5 bases, J shed 4 bases, and the junction held 9 bases outside the gene matches. CDR1 is SQVTM and CDR2 is ANQGSEA in the germline V gene. For the CDR3, the DNA is TGCAGCGTTTCCCTCAGACTAGCGGCATACAATGAGCAGTTCTTC. Its translation is CSVSLRLAAYNEQFF.

Only a few counts were recorded for this clonotype. This rearrangement joins TRBV5-1 to TRBJ1-6; tentative D call: TRBD1 (5 bases). CDR3 length equals 16 residues. Trimming took off 0 bases at V and 7 bases at J, with 14 bases between the two ends. Germline-derived CDR1 and CDR2 are SGHRS and YFSETQ. DNA of the CDR3: TGCGCCAGCAGCTTGGCCGGAACAGGCGAGAATTCACCCCTCCACTTT. As protein: CASSLAGTGENSPLHF.